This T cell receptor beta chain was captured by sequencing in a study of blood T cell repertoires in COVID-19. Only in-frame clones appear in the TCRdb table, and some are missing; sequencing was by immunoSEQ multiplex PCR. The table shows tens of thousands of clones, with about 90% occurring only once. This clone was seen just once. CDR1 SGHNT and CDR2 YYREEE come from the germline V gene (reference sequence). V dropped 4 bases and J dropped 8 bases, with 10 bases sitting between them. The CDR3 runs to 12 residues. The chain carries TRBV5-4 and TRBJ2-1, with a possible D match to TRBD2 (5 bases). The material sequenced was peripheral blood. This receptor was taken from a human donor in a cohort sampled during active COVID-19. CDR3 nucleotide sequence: TGTGCCAGCAGCCCGGGGTGGGATGAGCAGTTCTTC. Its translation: CASSPGWDEQFF.